The 21 T cell receptor beta chains below all came from one sample that was sequenced in a study of CD8 T cells in ankylosing spondylitis. TCRdb re-called the 5' RACE reads with MiXCR, one entry per CDR3 protein. The data show approximately 540,000 distinct CDR3 sequences, roughly 13% seen once. Overall study results and limits: Made up of eight highly homologous variants, a TCR beta motif appeared characteristic of ankylosing spondylitis blood.

What these receptors recognize is not known. The sequencing input was blood, either unsorted or a sorted T cell fraction (not recorded which). All receptors come from a male donor with ankylosing spondylitis.

This clonotype occurred many times. The rearrangement joins TRBV6-6 to TRBJ1-1; D is uncertain. The CDR3 has 10 amino acids. The germline CDR1 and CDR2 sequences are MNHNY and SVGAGI (reference sequence). The V end was cut by 6 bases, the J end by 8 bases, with 7 bases between. The CDR3 here is CASRAGEAFF. CDR3 DNA sequence: TGTGCCAGCAGGGCGGGGGAAGCTTTCTTT.

CDR3 coding DNA: TGTGCCAGCAGTTCACCATCGACCATACAGGGATCTGTCCCCTACGAGCAGTACGTC. Translation: CASSSPSTIQGSVPYEQYV. The rearrangement uses TRBV28 and TRBJ2-7, with D perhaps matching TRBD1 (6 bases). Trimming pared 4 bases from V and 2 bases from J, leaving 27 bases between. From germline, CDR1 is MDHEN and CDR2 SYDVKM. The CDR3 consists of 19 residues.

There are many counts of this clonotype. This sequence joins TRBV5-1 and TRBJ1-4; maybe TRBD1 (6 bases). CDR1 and CDR2 (germline): SGHRS, YFSETQ. Trimming cost V 5 bases and J 4 bases, with 9 bases left between them. CDR3 length: 13 residues. The CDR3 protein is CASRRDNNEKLFF. CDR3 DNA sequence: TGCGCCAGCAGAAGGGACAATAATGAAAAACTGTTTTTT.

The sample holds a few counts of this clonotype. CDR3 nucleotide sequence: TGCAGTGCTAGAGGGACAGGAATCACTGAAGCTTTCTTT. This translates into CSARGTGITEAFF. This sequence joins TRBV20-1 and TRBJ1-1; 7 bases fit TRBD1. The CDR3 runs 13 residues. Trimming took 1 base from V and 4 from J; bases not matched to a gene: 3. In germline, CDR1 is DFQATT, CDR2 SNEGSKA (reference sequence).

This clonotype was found many times. The CDR3 is CASSQLSGRETQYF. The CDR3 region has the DNA TGTGCCAGCAGCCAACTCAGCGGGAGAGAGACCCAGTACTTC. V and J are TRBV3-1 and TRBJ2-5, with TRBD2 matching over 8 bases. The trim removed 2 bases at V and 4 bases at J, leaving 3 bases unmatched. The CDR3 runs 14 residues. CDR1 is LGHDT, CDR2 YNNKEL, per germline (reference sequence).

This clonotype was counted a few times. The gene calls are TRBV7-2 and TRBJ2-7; the D gene is possibly TRBD2 (5 bases). The CDR3 runs to 15 residues. The germline CDR1 and CDR2 sequences are SGHTA and FQGNSA. The V end was cut by 0 bases, the J end by 7 bases, with 16 bases between. CDR3 region: CASSLASTSTGEQYF. In DNA, the CDR3 is TGTGCCAGCAGCTTAGCTAGCACCTCAACGGGGGAGCAGTACTTC.

The chain couples TRBV11-2 to TRBJ1-5; no clear D. The CDR3 has 18 residues. V was trimmed by 2 bases and J by 0 bases, leaving 17 bases between them. Germline V CDR1 and CDR2: SGHAT, FQNNGV. The CDR3: CASSLNGGGRVSNQPQHF. CDR3 nucleotides: TGTGCCAGCAGCTTAAACGGTGGAGGACGGGTTAGCAATCAGCCCCAGCATTTT.

The V gene is TRBV2, the J gene TRBJ2-7; 7 bases match TRBD2. Germline assignment: CDR1 SNHLY and CDR2 FYNNEI. The CDR3 runs to 17 residues. V was pared by 3 bases and J by 4 bases, with 15 bases of the junction left unmatched. The chain's CDR3 is CASSETSYTGERYEQYV. CDR3 nucleotide sequence: TGTGCCAGCAGTGAGACTAGCTACACGGGAGAGAGGTACGAGCAGTACGTC.

This clonotype was found a few times. The rearrangement joins TRBV2 to TRBJ2-5; D unresolved. Trimming left V 4 bases short and J 3 bases short, with 3 bases between. There are 11 residues in the CDR3. CDR1 is SNHLY, CDR2 FYNNEI, per germline. CDR3 amino acids: CASSAKETQYF. In DNA form, the CDR3 reads TGTGCCAGCAGTGCTAAAGAGACCCAGTACTTC.

The J gene is TRBJ1-1, the V gene TRBV5-5; 9 nucleotides agree with TRBD1. The CDR3 loop spans 15 amino acids. The J segment lost 3 bases and the V segment lost 1 base, leaving 4 bases of the junction unmatched. CDR1 SGHKS and CDR2 YYEKEE come from the germline V gene (reference sequence). This chain's CDR3 is CASSLTGGWDTEAFF. The DNA for the CDR3 is TGTGCCAGCAGCTTGACAGGGGGCTGGGACACTGAAGCTTTCTTT.

The J gene is TRBJ1-5, the V gene TRBV20-1; D remains unclear. CDR3 length: 14 amino acids. Germline CDR1 and CDR2: DFQATT and SNEGSKA (reference sequence). Trimming shortened V by 6 bases and J by 0 bases, and 12 bases separated the two germline ends. The CDR3 bases are TGCAGTGCCACGGTGGGGTATAGCAATCAGCCCCAGCATTTT. Amino acids: CSATVGYSNQPQHF.

The chain has TRBV5-6 and TRBJ1-4; no reliable D call. V lost 5 bases and J 8 bases, leaving 19 bases between the germline ends. The germline V gene encodes CDR1 SGHDT and CDR2 YYEEEE. CDR3 length: 15 residues. CDR3 sequence (DNA): TGTGCCAGCAGTTATGGCAACTCTTACCGGGAAAAACTGTTTTTT. This gives the protein CASSYGNSYREKLFF. Full variable domain (remainder filled in from reference TRBV5-6 and TRBJ1-4): DAGVTQSPTHLIKTRGQQVTLRCSPKSGHDTVSWYQQALGQGPQFIFQYYEEEERQRGNFPDRFSGHQFPNYSSELNVNALLLGDSALYLCASSYGNSYREKLFFGSGTQLSVL.

There are many counts of this clonotype. This chain links TRBV5-1 with TRBJ2-1; 11 positions match TRBD2. Germline V gene data show CDR1 as SGHRS and CDR2 as YFSETQ. V lost 2 bases, J lost 8 bases, and 3 bases stayed unmatched. There are 14 residues in the CDR3. The chain's CDR3 is CASSFPTSGDEQFF. The CDR3 bases are TGCGCCAGCAGCTTTCCGACTAGCGGGGATGAGCAGTTCTTC.

The V and J genes are TRBV30 and TRBJ2-2; D is ambiguous. The V end was cut by 3 bases, the J end by 7 bases, with 12 bases between. From germline, CDR1 is GTSNPN and CDR2 SVGIG (reference sequence). The CDR3 length is 13 residues. This CDR3 is CAWSPRSHGELFF. The CDR3 DNA reads as TGTGCCTGGAGCCCCAGGAGCCACGGGGAGCTGTTTTTT.

This clonotype turned up a few times. V gene TRBV5-6 combines with J gene TRBJ2-1; D gene ambiguous. Trimming left V 4 bases short and J 7 bases short, with 12 bases between. The CDR3 length is 13 residues. Looked up from germline, CDR1 is SGHDT and CDR2 is YYEEEE. The CDR3 region has the DNA TGTGCCAGCAGCCAATTGACCAGAAATGAGCAGTTCTTC. Translating gives CASSQLTRNEQFF.

This clonotype was observed a few times. The chain combines TRBV25-1 with TRBJ2-5, with D unclear. Per the germline V gene, CDR1 is MGHDK and CDR2 is SYGVNS. The CDR3 totals 15 residues. Trimming shortened V by 5 bases and J by 1 base, and 14 bases separated the two germline ends. The CDR3 protein is CASSRGPTSQETQYF. DNA for the CDR3: TGTGCCAGCAGTCGCGGCCCGACCTCCCAAGAGACCCAGTACTTC.

The genes are TRBV4-2 and TRBJ2-1; 7 bases are a match to TRBD2. The junction had 6 bases not matched to a gene; V was cut back by 4 bases and J by 0 bases. CDR1 is LGHNA, CDR2 YNFKEQ, per germline. This CDR3 contains 16 residues. CDR3 DNA sequence: TGTGCCAGCAGCCGAGACGGGAGGAGCTCCTACAATGAGCAGTTCTTC. This gives the protein CASSRDGRSSYNEQFF.

Only a few counts were recorded for this clonotype. The V and J genes are TRBV4-2 and TRBJ2-2; a possible D gene is TRBD2 (6 bases). Trimming shortened V by 1 base and J by 3 bases, and 12 bases separated the two germline ends. CDR3 length equals 16 residues. CDR1 is LGHNA and CDR2 is YNFKEQ in the germline V gene. For the CDR3, the DNA is TGTGCCAGCAGCCAAGGGGCGCGGAGGGACACCGGGGAGCTGTTTTTT. Translation gives CASSQGARRDTGELFF.

This clonotype was found many times. J is TRBJ1-2 and V is TRBV20-1, with a possible D match to TRBD1 (5 bases). The germline CDR1 and CDR2 sequences are DFQATT and SNEGSKA (reference sequence). This CDR3 comprises 13 residues. V was cut by 2 bases and J by 7 bases, with 14 bases left in between. CDR3 region: CSARFQGYGGYTF. The DNA of the CDR3 is TGCAGTGCTAGATTCCAGGGTTATGGTGGCTACACCTTC.

At least ten counts were recorded for this clonotype. The chain couples TRBV12-3 or TRBV12-4 to TRBJ2-2; the D gene could be TRBD1 or TRBD2 (5 bases each). V shed 6 bases and J shed 1 base, with 12 bases lying between them. CDR3 size: 15 residues. Here the CDR3 DNA reads TGTGCCAGCAGCCAGGGACGGGGGAACACCGGGGAGCTGTTTTTT. Translating it yields CASSQGRGNTGELFF.

This clonotype was detected ten times or more. V usage is TRBV4-2 and J usage is TRBJ1-1; weak D call: TRBD1 (6 bases). CDR3 length: 15 residues. V was clipped by 0 bases and J by 0 bases, with 8 bases between them. Germline V gene sequence: CDR1 LGHNA, CDR2 YNFKEQ. CDR3 loop: CASSQDRTVNTEAFF. Here the CDR3 DNA reads TGTGCCAGCAGCCAAGATAGGACAGTGAACACTGAAGCTTTCTTT.